The next 6 T cell receptor beta chains were all read from a single sample in a study of blood T cell repertoires in COVID-19. Profiling relied on immunoSEQ multiplex PCR, and the TCRdb table lists in-frame clones only, not all of them. This table holds over 300,000 clones, 65% to 85% found once. Input material: peripheral blood. The receptors shown here come from a woman aged 50 to 60 with acute or convalescent COVID-19.

The rearrangement joins TRBV7-8 to TRBJ2-2; 15 bases line up with TRBD2. The J segment lost 0 bases and the V segment lost 11 bases, leaving 7 bases of the junction unmatched. Looked up from germline, CDR1 is SGHVS and CDR2 is FQNEAQ. The CDR3 has 17 amino acids. CDR3 nucleotides: TGTGCCGGGGCCGGGACTAGCGGGGGGTCGAACACCGGGGAGCTGTTTTTT. Translation gives CAGAGTSGGSNTGELFF.

V and J are TRBV6-1 and TRBJ1-5; 10 bases fit TRBD1. CDR3 length: 16 residues. CDR1 is MNHNS and CDR2 is SASEGT in the germline V gene. V trimming: 2 bases; J trimming: 7 bases; junction bases outside the gene matches: 8. The CDR3 DNA sequence: TGTGCCAGCAGTGAATGGGCCGGGACAGGGGACCAGCCCCAGCATTTT. The encoded protein is CASSEWAGTGDQPQHF.

A word on this clone: The germline gene is not matched at one end of the junction; a read error may be the cause. The chain combines TRBV11-1 with TRBJ1-5, with D unclear. The CDR3 covers 15 residues. Germline loops: CDR1 SGHAT, CDR2 FQDESV (reference sequence). The CDR3 bases are TGTACCAGCAGTCTGTCAGCGAATAGCAATCAGCCCCAGCATTTT. This gives the protein CTSSLSANSNQPQHF.

The chain carries TRBV7-3 and TRBJ2-3; 11 bases agree with TRBD2. Germline CDR1 is SGHTA and CDR2 is FQGTGA. V shed 4 bases, J shed 3 bases, and the junction held 0 bases outside the gene matches. This CDR3 has 14 residues. The CDR3 coding sequence is TGTGCCAGCAGCTCTAGCGGGAGGACAGATACGCAGTATTTT. Protein product: CASSSSGRTDTQYF.

Only one count was recorded for this clone. The V and J genes are TRBV7-2 and TRBJ1-1; TRBD1 is a possible D gene (5 bases). V shed 5 bases and J shed 1 base, with 11 bases lying between them. The CDR3 is made up of 14 amino acids. Germline CDR1 reads SGHTA; CDR2 reads FQGNSA. The DNA for the CDR3 is TGTGCCAGCAGCCCTATCCAGGGGAACACTGAAGCTTTCTTT. It codes for CASSPIQGNTEAFF.

The chain combines TRBV2 with TRBJ1-5; maybe TRBD1 (6 bases). Germline V gene lookup returns CDR1 SNHLY and CDR2 FYNNEI. Trimming took off 6 bases at V and 4 bases at J, with 13 bases between the two ends. This CDR3 is 14 amino acids long. As DNA, the CDR3 is TGTGCCAGCAGGCAGGACAGAGAAAATCAGCCCCAGCATTTT. Its translation: CASRQDRENQPQHF. The full variable domain, in which reference TRBV2 and TRBJ1-5 provide the parts outside the CDR3, is EPEVTQTPSHQVTQMGQEVILRCVPISNHLYFYWYRQILGQKVEFLVSFYNNEISEKSEIFDDQFSVERPDGSNFTLKIRSTKLEDSAMYFCASRQDRENQPQHFGDGTRLSIL.